Described below is a single TCR beta chain sequence and its context. Its antigen is still unknown. No much larger clonotype is one base removed from it; base qualities were not supplied. The sample comes from a study of regulatory T cells in long-lasting Graves disease (dated by TCRdb to about 2021). Context from the whole study: Antithyroid drugs had been taken for less than 3 months by newly diagnosed Graves' disease patients. A total of roughly 35 samples underwent TCR sequencing: 13 from persistent and roughly 20 from newly diagnosed Graves' disease patients. This study used TCR sequencing and RNA sequencing of peripheral blood to compare persistent Graves' disease patients against newly diagnosed Graves' disease patients. The study was registered as a clinical trial and conducted in China. Broad study findings and their caveats: Only the TCR beta chain was sequenced and analyzed. Preferential use of TRBV28, TRBJ1-2 and TRBJ2-5 was observed in persistent disease, whereas TRBV20-1 and TRBJ2-1 were favored in newly diagnosed disease. Peripheral blood alone was examined, since thyroid tissue, which constituted the primary lesion, could not be accessed. Persistent patients shared more public clonotypes among themselves (around 2,700) than newly diagnosed patients did (about 970). The authors acknowledged the small sample size as a limitation that may reduce accuracy. Persistent Graves' disease patients showed lower TCR Shannon entropy and fewer highly expanded clones than newly diagnosed patients, suggesting clonal expansion.

Read against the paper, the sample's time point label means: newly diagnosed GD, antithyroid drugs for less than 3 months. For both TCR sequencing and RNA sequencing, RNA was extracted from PBMCs using TRIzol. The diagnosis of Graves' disease was made according to American Thyroid Association guidelines. Recruitment of patients was carried out at an endocrinology department in Xi'an, China. From each patient, around 9 milliliters of peripheral blood was collected into an EDTA anticoagulant tube. Ficoll Paque Plus density gradient separation was used to isolate PBMCs, and no additional T cell sorting was done. An Agilent 2100 Bioanalyzer and agarose gel were used to assess RNA quality, and a NanoDrop 2000 was used to measure RNA concentration. Trimming takes 3 bases from V and 6 bases from J, and the germline ends sit 17 bases apart. From cysteine to phenylalanine, the CDR3 is 15 amino acids long. Only CDR3 DNA remains: 45 bases, in frame from the first base. CDR1 and CDR2 are drawn from the germline V gene: SGHAT, FQNNGV.

The library was made by multiplex PCR. The reads were generated on an Illumina HiSeq 4000. To build TCR beta libraries, CDR3 regions were amplified by Arm-PCR using iRepertoire HTBI primers. Before sequencing, the PCR products underwent gel purification. As for the original processing: A total of 62 TRBV and 14 TRBJ segments were identified across samples and were used for gene usage analysis of CDR3 amino acid clonotypes. COPE and FqMerger were used to merge filtered high-quality paired reads into contigs. Contigs were aligned with BLAST to IMGT TRBV, TRBD and TRBJ reference genes, and CDR3 was defined per IMGT. Clonotypes above 0.1% frequency were classified as highly expanded clones. Shannon entropy was used to measure repertoire diversity, and the Gini coefficient was used to measure V-J evenness. Clonotypes shared by more than one individual were considered public. The raw public reads went through TCRdb reprocessing: fastp at Q25, MiXCR clone calling, in-frame beta chains kept. Identical CDR3 proteins give one entry, which carries the most common genes and DNA. These V and J calls derive from TCRdb rather than the authors' analysis. The sample yields fewer than 350,000 distinct CDR3 sequences; more than 15% were counted once. About two fifths of the sample is held by the ten biggest clonotypes.

The rearrangement joined TRBV11-2 to TRBJ1-2; the D gene remains uncertain. This clonotype originated in a female donor with Graves disease. The sequenced sample was peripheral blood mononuclear cells (PBMCs), obtained at new diagnosis, from a patient treated with antithyroid drugs. The CDR3 protein: CASSFTGSLLNGYTF. Read as DNA, the sequence is TGTGCCAGCAGCTTTACGGGGAGCCTACTTAATGGCTACACCTTC.